This entry features one T cell receptor (beta chain) sequence. What it recognizes is unknown. This sample was included in a study of beta chain features in type 1 diabetes. The whole isolated RNA underwent reverse transcription, so sequencing captured expressed TCRB transcripts. Here immunoSEQ multiplex PCR was the method, and the copy in TCRdb shows in-frame clones only, minus some. The repertoire includes more than 200,000 clones, 16% of them detected once, and 0.065% to 0.1% sits in the top ten. Germline V lookup: CDR1 SGHNT, CDR2 YYREEE (reference sequence). The CDR3 runs to 13 residues. With V trimmed by 1 base and J by 3 bases, 0 bases remained unmatched. Notes on the study in general: Researchers report that Type 1 diabetes patients had moderately but significantly shorter TCRB CDR3s across all four CD4+ subsets.

The sample comprised naive CD4+ T cells from blood. This chain uses TRBV5-4 with TRBJ2-7; 8 bases are a match to TRBD1. This sequence was found in a man aged 25-40 years with type 1 diabetes. In DNA, the CDR3 is TGTGCCAGCAGCTTGACAGGGGGCTACGAGCAGTACTTC. Amino acids: CASSLTGGYEQYF.